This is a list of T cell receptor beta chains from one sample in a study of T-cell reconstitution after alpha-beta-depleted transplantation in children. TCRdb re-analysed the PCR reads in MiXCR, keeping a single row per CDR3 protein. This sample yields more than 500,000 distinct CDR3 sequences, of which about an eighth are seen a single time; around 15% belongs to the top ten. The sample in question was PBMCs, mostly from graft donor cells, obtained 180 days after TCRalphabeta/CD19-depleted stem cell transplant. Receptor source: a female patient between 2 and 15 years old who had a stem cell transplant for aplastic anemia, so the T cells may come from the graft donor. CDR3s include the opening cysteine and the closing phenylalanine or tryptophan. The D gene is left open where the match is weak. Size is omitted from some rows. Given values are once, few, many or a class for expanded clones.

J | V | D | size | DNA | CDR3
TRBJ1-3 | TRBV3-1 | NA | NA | TGTGCCAGCAGCCAATCAAACCGCCTAACTGGAAACACCATATATTTT | CASSQSNRLTGNTIYF
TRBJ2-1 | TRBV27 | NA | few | TGTGCCAGCAGTGCCCTTACCTATGAGCAGTTCTTC | CASSALTYEQFF
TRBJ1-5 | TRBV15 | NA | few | TGTGCCACCAGTCAGGGTTATCAGCCCCAGCATTTT | CATSQGYQPQHF
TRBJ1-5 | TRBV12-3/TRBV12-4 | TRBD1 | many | TGTGCCAGCAGTAGCAGGGGGGGTCAGCCCCAGCATTTT | CASSSRGGQPQHF
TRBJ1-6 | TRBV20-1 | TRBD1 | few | TGCAGTGCTTGGACAGGGGGCTCCTATAATTCACCCCTCCACTTT | CSAWTGGSYNSPLHF
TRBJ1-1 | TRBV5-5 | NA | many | TGTGCCAGCAGCTTGGGCGGGGCGATGAACACTGAAGCTTTCTTT | CASSLGGAMNTEAFF
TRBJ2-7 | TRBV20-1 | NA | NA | TGCAGTGCTAGAGATACCCCGGGCGGAGCGCAGTACTTC | CSARDTPGGAQYF
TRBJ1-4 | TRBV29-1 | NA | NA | TGCAGCGTTGACAGGGCTGAAAAACTGTTTTTT | CSVDRAEKLFF
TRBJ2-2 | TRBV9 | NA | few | TGTGCCAGCAGCGTATCTAGGGACGCAGGGGCGGACACCGGGGAGCTGTTTTTT | CASSVSRDAGADTGELFF
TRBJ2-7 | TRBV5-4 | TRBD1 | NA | TGTGCCAGCAGCTTCCTTTTTAGTCGGGACAGGGACTACGAGCAGTACTTC | CASSFLFSRDRDYEQYF
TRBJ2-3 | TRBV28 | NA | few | TGTGCCAGCAGTTTAGACCGACCCTATACGCAGTATTTT | CASSLDRPYTQYF
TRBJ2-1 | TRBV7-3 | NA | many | TGTGCCAGCAGCTTAACGGGGCATGAGCAGTTCTTC | CASSLTGHEQFF
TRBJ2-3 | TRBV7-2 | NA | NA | TGTGCCAGCAGCTTAAGAGGGACACTTCGCATAGATACGCAGTATTTT | CASSLRGTLRIDTQYF
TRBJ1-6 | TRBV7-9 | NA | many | TGTGCCAGCAGCCCCCGGGGCACAGGGCAGGTTAATTCACCCCTCCACTTT | CASSPRGTGQVNSPLHF
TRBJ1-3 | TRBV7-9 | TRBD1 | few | TGTGCCAGCAGCCTCCGGGACAGGGAGGTCGGAAACACCATATATTTT | CASSLRDREVGNTIYF
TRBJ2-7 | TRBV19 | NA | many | TGTGCCAGTAGTATAACCGGATACTACGAGCAGTACTTC | CASSITGYYEQYF
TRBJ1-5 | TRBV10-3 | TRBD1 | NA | TGTGCCATCAGCACAGGGGGCGCGGATCAGCCCCAGCATTTT | CAISTGGADQPQHF
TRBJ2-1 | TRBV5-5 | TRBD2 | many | TGTGCCAGCAGCCTATTCCGACTAGCGGCTGACAATGAGCAGTTCTTC | CASSLFRLAADNEQFF
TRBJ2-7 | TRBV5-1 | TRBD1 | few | TGCGCCAGCAGCCGGGGTCCCGGGACAGATAATTTTTTCTCCTACGAGCAGTACTTC | CASSRGPGTDNFFSYEQYF
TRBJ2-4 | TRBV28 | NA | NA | TGTGCCAGCAGTTTAACCTGGAGTCTAGCCAAAAACAGTCAGTACTTC | CASSLTWSLAKNSQYF
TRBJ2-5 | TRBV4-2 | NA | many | TGTGCCAGCAGCCAAGAACTCCGTGGCCACTCGAAGACCCAGTACTTC | CASSQELRGHSKTQYF
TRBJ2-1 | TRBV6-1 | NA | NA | TGTGCCAGCAGTGAAAGAGGTCGGGCTAGCGTCACCGGTGAGCAGTTCTTC | CASSERGRASVTGEQFF
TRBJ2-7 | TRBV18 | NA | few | TGTGCCAGCTCACTGGCCGGACCTCTCTACGAGCAGTACTTC | CASSLAGPLYEQYF
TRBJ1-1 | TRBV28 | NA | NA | TGTGCCGCCCGGCGGGGGGCCCGGAGCACTGAAGCTTTCTTT | CAARRGARSTEAFF
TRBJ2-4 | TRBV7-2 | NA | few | TGTGCCAGCAGCCTTCAGGTGGCCAAAAACATTCAGTACTTC | CASSLQVAKNIQYF
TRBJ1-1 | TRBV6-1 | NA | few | TGTGCCAGCAGAGAACAGGCCGCGCGTTATACGGTAAACACTGAAGCTTTCTTT | CASREQAARYTVNTEAFF
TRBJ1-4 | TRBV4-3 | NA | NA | TGCGCCAGCAGCCAGCGACGGCTTAATGAAAAACTGTTTTTT | CASSQRRLNEKLFF
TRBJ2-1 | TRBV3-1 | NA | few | TGTGCCAGCAGCCAAGTAGGGCTACCGCCCGGTTATGAGCAGTTCTTC | CASSQVGLPPGYEQFF
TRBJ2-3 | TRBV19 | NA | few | TGTGCCAGTAGTATCACCAGCGGCACAGATACGCAGTATTTT | CASSITSGTDTQYF
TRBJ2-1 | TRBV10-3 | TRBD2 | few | TGTGCCGCCGGACTAGCGTTAGCCTACAATGAGCAGTTCTTC | CAAGLALAYNEQFF
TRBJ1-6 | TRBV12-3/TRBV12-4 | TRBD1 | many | TGTGCCAGCAGTCATGGACAGGGTCCCTATAATTCACCCCTCCACTTT | CASSHGQGPYNSPLHF
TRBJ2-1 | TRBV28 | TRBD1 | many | TGTGCCAGCAGTTCAGGACAGGCCCAGACCTACAATGAGCAGTTCTTC | CASSSGQAQTYNEQFF
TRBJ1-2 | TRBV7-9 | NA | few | TGTGCCAGCAGCTTAGCCCCCCGACAGGACCAGAAGAGCTACACCTTC | CASSLAPRQDQKSYTF
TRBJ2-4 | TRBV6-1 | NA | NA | TGTGCCAGCGGGGGCCTAGCCAAAAACATTCAGTACTTC | CASGGLAKNIQYF
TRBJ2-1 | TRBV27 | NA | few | TGTGCCAGCAGTTTTGTCCAGTATAGCTCCTACAATGAGCAGTTCTTC | CASSFVQYSSYNEQFF
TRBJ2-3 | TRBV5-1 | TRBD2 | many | TGCGCCAGCTCTAGCGGCCGAGATACGCAGTATTTT | CASSSGRDTQYF